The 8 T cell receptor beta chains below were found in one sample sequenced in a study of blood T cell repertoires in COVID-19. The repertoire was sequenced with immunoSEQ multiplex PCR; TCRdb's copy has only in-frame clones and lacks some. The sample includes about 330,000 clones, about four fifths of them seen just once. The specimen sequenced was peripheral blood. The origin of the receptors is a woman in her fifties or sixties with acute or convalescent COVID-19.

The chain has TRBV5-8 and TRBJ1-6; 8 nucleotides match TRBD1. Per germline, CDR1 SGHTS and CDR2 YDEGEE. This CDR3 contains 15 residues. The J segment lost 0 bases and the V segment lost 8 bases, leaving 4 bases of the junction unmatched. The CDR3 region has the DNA TGTGCCAGTGGACAGGGCTTCTCCTATAATTCACCCCTCCACTTT. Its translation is CASGQGFSYNSPLHF.

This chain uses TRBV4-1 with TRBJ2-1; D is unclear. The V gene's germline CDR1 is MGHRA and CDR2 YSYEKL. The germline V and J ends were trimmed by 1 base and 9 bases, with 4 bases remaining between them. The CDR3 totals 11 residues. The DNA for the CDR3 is TGCGCCAGCAGCCAAGTCGGTGAGCAGTTCTTC. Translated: CASSQVGEQFF.

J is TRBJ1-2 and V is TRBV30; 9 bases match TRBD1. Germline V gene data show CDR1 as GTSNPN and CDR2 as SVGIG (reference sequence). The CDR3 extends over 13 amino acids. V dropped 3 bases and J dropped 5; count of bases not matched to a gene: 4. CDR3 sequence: CAWSVGQGYGYTF. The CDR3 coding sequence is TGTGCCTGGAGCGTGGGACAGGGATATGGCTACACCTTC.

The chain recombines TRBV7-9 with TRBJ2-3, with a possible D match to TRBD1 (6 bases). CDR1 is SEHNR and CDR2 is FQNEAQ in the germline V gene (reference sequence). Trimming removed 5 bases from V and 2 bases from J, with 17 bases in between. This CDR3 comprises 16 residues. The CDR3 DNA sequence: TGTGCCAGCAGCCAGGGGACCGGGACCCTCACAGATACGCAGTATTTT. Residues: CASSQGTGTLTDTQYF.

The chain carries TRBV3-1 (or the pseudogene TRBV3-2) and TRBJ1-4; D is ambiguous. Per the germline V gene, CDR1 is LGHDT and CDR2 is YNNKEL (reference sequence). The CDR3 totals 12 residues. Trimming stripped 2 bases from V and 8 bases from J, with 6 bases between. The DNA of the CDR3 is TGTGCCAGCAGCCAACCGGGAGAAAAACTGTTTTTT. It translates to CASSQPGEKLFF.

The CDR3 DNA is TGCGCCAGCAGTGACAGTAGCACAGATACGCAGTATTTT. Protein product: CASSDSSTDTQYF. The rearrangement uses TRBV5-1 and TRBJ2-3, with TRBD1 as a possible D gene (5 bases). The CDR3 consists of 13 residues. Germline V CDR1 and CDR2: SGHRS, YFSETQ. The ends were cut back, 5 bases at V and 0 bases at J, with 7 bases in the middle.

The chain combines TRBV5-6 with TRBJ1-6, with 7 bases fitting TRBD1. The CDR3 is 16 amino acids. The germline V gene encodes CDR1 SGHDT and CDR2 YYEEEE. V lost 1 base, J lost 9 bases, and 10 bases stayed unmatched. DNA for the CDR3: TGTGCCAGCAGCTTGTACAGGGGAATCGTCGTTTCACCCCTCCACTTT. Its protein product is CASSLYRGIVVSPLHF.

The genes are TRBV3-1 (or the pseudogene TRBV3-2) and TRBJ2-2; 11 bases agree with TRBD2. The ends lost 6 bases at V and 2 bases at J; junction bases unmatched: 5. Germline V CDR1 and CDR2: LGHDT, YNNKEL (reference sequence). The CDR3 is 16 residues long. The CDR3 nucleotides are TGTGCCAGCAGGGGTAGCGGGAGGGTTAACACCGGGGAGCTGTTTTTT. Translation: CASRGSGRVNTGELFF.